This T cell receptor (beta chain) was captured by sequencing in a study of T cells in women clearing cervical HPV infection. Some clones are missing from TCRdb's copy, which holds only in-frame ones; the method was immunoSEQ multiplex PCR. The table lists 25,000 to 30,000 clones. Each participant carried one incident cervical HPV16 infection only. V dropped 4 bases and J dropped 1; count of bases not matched to a gene: 7. Germline CDR1 and CDR2: SGHKS and YYEKEE (reference sequence). This CDR3 is 15 amino acids long. Concerning this clone itself: The observed sequence ends 3 residues before the CDR3 terminus, with the missing tail filled in from the germline J gene.

The receptor's source is a woman aged 18 to 75 with a cervical HPV16 infection that either progressed to CIN3+ or cleared (not recorded which). The rearrangement uses TRBV5-5 and TRBJ2-5, with 7 nucleotides matching TRBD1. The sequenced sample consisted of blood buffy coat. CDR3 sequence reads: CASSRPDRAQETQYF. The part of the CDR3 DNA that was read is TGTGCCAGCAGCAGACCCGACAGGGCCCAAGAGACC.